The subject of this entry is one TCR beta chain. The record originates from a study of control samples from healthy donors and cancer patients. Libraries were prepared by immunoSEQ multiplex PCR; TCRdb keeps only in-frame clonotypes and omits some of them. The sample has approximately 37,000 clones, around 82% seen once; the top ten hold around a fifth. CDR1 and CDR2 from the germline V gene are SGHRS and YFSETQ. The CDR3 length is 14 residues. V was shortened by 4 bases and J by 5 bases, with 16 bases between the two germline ends. V usage is TRBV5-1 and J usage is TRBJ2-7; maybe TRBD2 (6 bases). This TCR came from a woman aged 60-75 years with lung cancer. Source material: PBMCs. The chain's CDR3 is CASSLHSGDDEQYF. The CDR3 nucleotides are TGCGCCAGCAGCCTACACTCGGGGGACGACGAGCAGTACTTC.